This entry concerns a single T cell receptor (beta chain). The germline gives CDR1 LGHNA, CDR2 YNFKEQ. The ends lost 2 bases at V and 2 bases at J; junction bases unmatched: 0. The CDR3 runs to 16 residues. The data were obtained in a study of blood T cell repertoires in COVID-19. Study-wide context: Acute-phase and convalescent COVID-19 samples originated in the United States, Italy and Spain.

In the original analysis: Quantification of nucleated cells was approximated via reference gene primer amplification. Here immunoSEQ multiplex PCR was the method, and the copy in TCRdb shows in-frame clones only, minus some. From that table come the V and J calls and clone size; the DNA was used to work out D and trimming. The sample lists some 210,000 clones, around 89% occurring once. The TCR sequence derives from a woman aged 35 to 49 with acute or convalescent COVID-19. The chain couples TRBV4-2 to TRBJ2-1; TRBD2 aligns across 13 bases. The sequencing input was peripheral blood. In DNA, the CDR3 is TGTGCCAGCAGCCAAACTAGCGGGGGGGCCTACAATGAGCAGTTCTTC. This sequence encodes CASSQTSGGAYNEQFF.